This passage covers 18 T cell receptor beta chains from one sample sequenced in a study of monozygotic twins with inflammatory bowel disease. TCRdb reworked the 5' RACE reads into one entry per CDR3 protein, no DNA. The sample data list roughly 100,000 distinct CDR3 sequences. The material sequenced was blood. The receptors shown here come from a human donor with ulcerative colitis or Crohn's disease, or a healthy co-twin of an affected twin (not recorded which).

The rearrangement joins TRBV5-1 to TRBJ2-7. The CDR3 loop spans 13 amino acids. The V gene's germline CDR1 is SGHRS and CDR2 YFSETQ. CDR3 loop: CASSLDGVYEQYF. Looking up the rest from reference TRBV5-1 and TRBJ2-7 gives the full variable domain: KAGVTQTPRYLIKTRGQQVTLSCSPISGHRSVSWYQQTPGQGLQFLFEYFSETQRNKGNFPGRFSGRQFSNSRSEMNVSTLELGDSALYLCASSLDGVYEQYFGPGTRLTVT.

The CDR3 protein is CASSWTSGASYEQFF. The chain recombines TRBV6-5 with TRBJ2-1; TCRdb designates TRBD2, a call that cannot be tested without DNA. This CDR3 is 15 amino acids long. CDR1 and CDR2 (germline): MNHEY, SVGAGI.

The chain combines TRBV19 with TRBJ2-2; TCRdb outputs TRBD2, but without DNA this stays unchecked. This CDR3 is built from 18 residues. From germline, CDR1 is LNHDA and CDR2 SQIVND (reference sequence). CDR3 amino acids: CASSIIRLGRVNTGELFF.

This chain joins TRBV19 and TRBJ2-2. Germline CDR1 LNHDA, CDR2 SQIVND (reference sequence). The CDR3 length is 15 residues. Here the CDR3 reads CASNTITGFGGELFF. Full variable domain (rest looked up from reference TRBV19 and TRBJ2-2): DGGITQSPKYLFRKEGQNVTLSCEQNLNHDAMYWYRQDPGQGLRLIYYSQIVNDFQKGDIAEGYSVSREKKESFPLTVTSAQKNPTAFYLCASNTITGFGGELFFGEGSRLTVL.

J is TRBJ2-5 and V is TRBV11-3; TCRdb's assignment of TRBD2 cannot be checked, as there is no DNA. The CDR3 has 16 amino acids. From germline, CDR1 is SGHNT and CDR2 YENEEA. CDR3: CASSPGLAGHQETQYF.

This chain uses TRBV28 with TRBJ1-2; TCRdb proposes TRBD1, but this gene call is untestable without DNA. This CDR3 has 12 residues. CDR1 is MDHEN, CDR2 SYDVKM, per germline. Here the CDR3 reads CASSTGDYGYTF.

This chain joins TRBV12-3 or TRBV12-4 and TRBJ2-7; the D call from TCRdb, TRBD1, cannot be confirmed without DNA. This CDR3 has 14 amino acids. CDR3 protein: CASSFGQGHYEQYF.

The chain's CDR3 is CSARDGSYEQYF. This chain connects TRBV29-1 to TRBJ2-7; TCRdb's D call, TRBD1, is unchecked because there is no DNA. Germline V lookup: CDR1 SQVTM, CDR2 ANQGSEA. CDR3 size: 12 residues.

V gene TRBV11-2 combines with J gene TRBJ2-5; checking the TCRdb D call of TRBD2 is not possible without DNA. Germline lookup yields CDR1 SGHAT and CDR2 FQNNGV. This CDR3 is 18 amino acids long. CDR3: CASSLVAAGIGVKETQYF.

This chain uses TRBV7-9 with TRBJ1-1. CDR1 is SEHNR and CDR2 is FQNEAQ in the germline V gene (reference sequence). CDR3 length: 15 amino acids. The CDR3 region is CASRGLGYGNTEAFF.

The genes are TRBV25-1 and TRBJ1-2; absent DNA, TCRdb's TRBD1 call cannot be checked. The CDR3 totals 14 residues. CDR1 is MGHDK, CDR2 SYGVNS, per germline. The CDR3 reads CASSAASGFYGYTF.

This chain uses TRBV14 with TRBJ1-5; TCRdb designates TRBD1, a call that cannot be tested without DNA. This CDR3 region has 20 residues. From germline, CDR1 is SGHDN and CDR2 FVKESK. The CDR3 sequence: CASSQDPPRMSNRCNQPQHF.

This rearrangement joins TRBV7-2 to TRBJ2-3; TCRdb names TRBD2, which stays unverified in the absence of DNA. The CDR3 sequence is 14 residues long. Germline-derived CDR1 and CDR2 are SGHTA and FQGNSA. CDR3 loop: CASSLVEGGGTQYF.

The CDR3 is CAISESPGLADNEQFF. V and J are TRBV10-3 and TRBJ2-1; TCRdb reports TRBD2, a call that lacks DNA to check it against. The CDR3 is made up of 16 amino acids. Looked up from germline, CDR1 is ENHRY and CDR2 is SYGVKD.

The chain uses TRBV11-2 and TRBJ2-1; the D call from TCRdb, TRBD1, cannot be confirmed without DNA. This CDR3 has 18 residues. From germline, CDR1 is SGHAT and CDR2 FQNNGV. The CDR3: CASSPGTRGVIGYNEQFF.

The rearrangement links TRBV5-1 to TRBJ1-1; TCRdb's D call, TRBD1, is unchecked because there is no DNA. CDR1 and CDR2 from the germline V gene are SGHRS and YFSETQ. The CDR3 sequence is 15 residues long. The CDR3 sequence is CASSLVGTVNTEAFF.

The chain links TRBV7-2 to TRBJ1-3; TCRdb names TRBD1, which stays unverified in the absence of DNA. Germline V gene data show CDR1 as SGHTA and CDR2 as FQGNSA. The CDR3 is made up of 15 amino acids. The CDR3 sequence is CASSTTGSSGNTIYF.

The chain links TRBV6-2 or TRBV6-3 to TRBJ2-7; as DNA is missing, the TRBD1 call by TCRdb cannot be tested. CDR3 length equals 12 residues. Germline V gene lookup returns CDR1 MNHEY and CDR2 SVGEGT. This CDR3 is CASQEGAYEQYF.